The clone carrying this TCR beta chain was seen at least ten times. Antigen unknown. Unique molecular identifiers were incorporated during preparation of the TCRbeta library. Each CDR3 protein gets one entry after TCRdb re-called the PCR reads with MiXCR. The profile shows about 460,000 distinct CDR3 sequences, roughly a tenth of them singletons. This sample is part of a study of T-cell reconstitution after alpha-beta-depleted transplantation in children. Overall study results and limits: Newly made T cells mostly supplied T-cell counts and diversity one year after transplant. By about two months after transplant, alpha-beta T cells reportedly arose from several hundred graft clones that had expanded.

The starting material was PBMCs, obtained before TCRalphabeta/CD19-depleted stem cell transplant. The receptor's source is a child aged 2 to 9 with inherited bone marrow failure, due to receive a stem cell transplant.

The DNA for the CDR3 is TGCGCCAGCAGCCAACTAGCACTGAGCTCCTACAATGAGCAGTTCTTC. Translation gives CASSQLALSSYNEQFF. The chain combines TRBV4-3 with TRBJ2-1; TRBD2 might be the D (5 bases). Germline V gene sequence: CDR1 LGHNA, CDR2 YSLEER. Trimming took 2 bases from V and 0 from J, leaving 11 bases between them. This CDR3 region has 16 residues.